These 18 T cell receptor beta chains came from one sample sequenced in a study of response to subunit inactivated influenza vaccine. From the RT-PCR reads, TCRdb called clonotypes with MiXCR, one entry per CDR3 protein. Here the sample spans 600,000 to 850,000 distinct CDR3 sequences, 14% being singletons. This material consisted of PBMCs from blood, taken 14 days before vaccination. These receptors were taken from a man aged 50 or older who received an inactivated influenza vaccine.

This clonotype has more than one count but fewer than ten. J is TRBJ2-3 and V is TRBV2, with 8 bases matching TRBD1. Trimming at V came to 8 bases and at J to 6 bases, leaving 10 bases not matched to a gene. Germline-derived CDR1 and CDR2 are SNHLY and FYNNEI. This CDR3 comprises 14 residues. For the CDR3, the DNA is TGTGCCAGCGGAAGGACAGGGAGACAGGATACGCAGTATTTT. Its protein is CASGRTGRQDTQYF.

The sample holds a few counts of this clonotype. The rearrangement joins TRBV7-6 to TRBJ2-7; D may be TRBD1 or TRBD2 (5 bases each). Deletions cut 7 bases from V and 1 base from J, with 14 bases between. This CDR3 has 14 residues. CDR1 SGHVS and CDR2 FNYEAQ come from the germline V gene. The DNA of the CDR3 is TGTGCCAGCACCCTGGGGACCAGTTCCTACGAGCAGTACTTC. Its protein product is CASTLGTSSYEQYF.

This clonotype was recorded a few times. The chain links TRBV11-1 to TRBJ2-1; 9 bases agree with TRBD2. V trimming: 6 bases; J trimming: 7 bases; junction bases outside the gene matches: 19. Germline V lookup: CDR1 SGHAT, CDR2 FQDESV (reference sequence). The CDR3 has 18 residues. CDR3 amino acids: CASSHDIPGSGSWNEQFF. In DNA, the CDR3 is TGTGCCAGCAGTCACGATATCCCGGGTAGCGGGAGCTGGAATGAGCAGTTCTTC.

This clonotype showed up just a few times. The V gene is TRBV20-1, the J gene TRBJ2-7, with 9 nucleotides matching TRBD1. This CDR3 contains 12 residues. CDR1 is DFQATT, CDR2 SNEGSKA, per germline (reference sequence). V shed 4 bases, J shed 7 bases, and the junction held 5 bases outside the gene matches. The CDR3 region has the DNA TGCAGTGCTAAACAGGGGGCTATTGAGCAGTACTTC. Amino acid sequence: CSAKQGAIEQYF.

Only a few counts were recorded for this clonotype. The chain employs TRBV5-1 and TRBJ2-3; possibly TRBD2 for D (5 bases). Germline CDR1 is SGHRS and CDR2 is YFSETQ. The CDR3 contains 15 residues. The V and J ends lost 4 bases and 6 bases respectively, with 18 bases between them. The chain's CDR3 is CASSGGTELSDTQYF. Written as DNA, the CDR3 is TGCGCCAGCAGCGGAGGAACAGAGTTGAGCGATACGCAGTATTTT.

The chain uses TRBV30 and TRBJ1-5; perhaps TRBD1 as D (5 bases). CDR3 length equals 13 residues. Germline-derived CDR1 and CDR2 are GTSNPN and SVGIG (reference sequence). Trimming stripped 2 bases from V and 6 bases from J, with 11 bases between. The CDR3 DNA follows: TGTGCCTGGAGTTCACAGGTTGGTCAGCCCCAGCATTTT. Protein sequence: CAWSSQVGQPQHF.

In this sample, this clonotype turned up a few times. The genes are TRBV6-2 or TRBV6-3 and TRBJ2-7; maybe TRBD2 (6 bases). Germline-derived CDR1 and CDR2 are MNHEY and SVGEGT. Trimming removed 2 bases from V and 2 bases from J, with 13 bases in between. CDR3 size: 15 residues. CDR3 protein: CASSYLEGRTYEQYF. In DNA form, the CDR3 reads TGTGCCAGCAGTTACCTCGAGGGGAGGACCTACGAGCAGTACTTC.

The chain is built from TRBV2 and TRBJ2-4, with D perhaps TRBD2 (6 bases). Germline CDR1 SNHLY, CDR2 FYNNEI. V shed 4 bases and J shed 7 bases, with 11 bases lying between them. CDR3 length equals 13 residues. Written as DNA, the CDR3 is TGTGCCAGCAGTGCGGGGGAAAGGAACATTCAGTACTTC. This encodes CASSAGERNIQYF.

This clonotype has more than one count but fewer than ten. The gene calls are TRBV10-3 and TRBJ1-6; D might be TRBD1 (5 bases). Germline CDR1 reads ENHRY; CDR2 reads SYGVKD. The CDR3 extends over 17 amino acids. The V end lost 11 bases, the J end lost 10 bases, and 30 bases lay between the germline ends. CDR3 protein: CAVRPTGGGLLKSPLHF. DNA for the CDR3: TGTGCCGTACGACCAACCGGGGGAGGACTGTTAAAGTCACCCCTCCACTTT.

The chain employs TRBV7-9 and TRBJ1-1; no definite D call. CDR3 length: 17 residues. V gave up 8 bases and J gave up 1 base, with 23 bases separating them. Germline assignment: CDR1 SEHNR and CDR2 FQNEAQ (reference sequence). DNA of the CDR3: TGTGCCAGCGAGAACATTCAGATCAGCACGGCGAACACTGAAGCTTTCTTT. Translated, it gives CASENIQISTANTEAFF.

This clonotype was found many times. The chain uses TRBV5-4 and TRBJ2-3, with 8 bases fitting TRBD1. V shed 1 base and J 2 bases; nucleotides not matched to a gene: 3. This CDR3 region has 15 residues. CDR1 and CDR2 from the germline V gene are SGHNT and YYREEE (reference sequence). CDR3 nucleotide sequence: TGTGCCAGCAGCTTGACAGGGGGAACCACAGATACGCAGTATTTT. This codes for CASSLTGGTTDTQYF. The full variable domain, in which reference TRBV5-4 and TRBJ2-3 provide the parts outside the CDR3, is ETGVTQSPTHLIKTRGQQVTLRCSSQSGHNTVSWYQQALGQGPQFIFQYYREEENGRGNFPPRFSGLQFPNYSSELNVNALELDDSALYLCASSLTGGTTDTQYFGPGTRLTVL.

This clonotype was seen a few times. This chain joins TRBV30 and TRBJ2-3; D unclear. The CDR3 covers 11 residues. The ends were cut back, 2 bases at V and 4 bases at J, with 4 bases in the middle. CDR1 GTSNPN and CDR2 SVGIG come from the germline V gene (reference sequence). The CDR3 DNA is TGTGCCTGGAGTACGGCAGATACGCAGTATTTT. Its translation is CAWSTADTQYF.

The rearrangement joins TRBV20-1 to TRBJ2-4, with TRBD1 matching 7 bases. V shed 5 bases, J shed 2 bases, and the junction held 6 bases outside the gene matches. Germline V gives CDR1 DFQATT, CDR2 SNEGSKA (reference sequence). The CDR3 is made up of 14 amino acids. CDR3: CSAPMTGTKNIQYF. As DNA, the CDR3 is TGCAGTGCTCCAATGACAGGGACCAAAAACATTCAGTACTTC.

There are a few counts of this clonotype. The chain employs TRBV3-1 and TRBJ1-2, with 8 nucleotides matching TRBD1. CDR1 and CDR2 from the germline V gene are LGHDT and YNNKEL (reference sequence). V shed 3 bases and J 5 bases; nucleotides not matched to a gene: 5. The CDR3 sequence is 14 residues long. CDR3 loop: CASSQGTGGYGYTF. The DNA for the CDR3 is TGTGCCAGCAGCCAGGGGACAGGTGGATATGGCTACACCTTC.

This clonotype was detected many times. CDR3 loop: CASSTGLAASYEQYF. The CDR3, as DNA: TGTGCCAGCAGTACGGGACTAGCGGCCTCCTACGAGCAGTACTTC. J is TRBJ2-7 and V is TRBV28; 11 bases line up with TRBD2. V lost 5 bases, J lost 0 bases, and 3 bases stayed unmatched. CDR3 length: 15 residues. Germline assignment: CDR1 MDHEN and CDR2 SYDVKM.

This chain uses TRBV4-2 with TRBJ2-7, with 7 bases lining up with TRBD2. CDR3 length: 14 amino acids. With 11 bases clipped from V and 3 bases from J, the junction kept 13 bases outside the gene matches. Germline lookup yields CDR1 LGHNA and CDR2 YNFKEQ. CDR3 sequence reads: CAGIQTSAGYEQYF. Here the CDR3 DNA reads TGTGCCGGAATACAAACTAGCGCGGGCTACGAGCAGTACTTC.

The CDR3 DNA reads as TGTGCCAGCGCTATGGGGCAGCGATACAATGAGCAGTTCTTC. Translated: CASAMGQRYNEQFF. The chain combines TRBV18 with TRBJ2-1; a weak D match, TRBD1 (5 bases). Germline loops: CDR1 KGHSH, CDR2 LQKENI. Trimming shortened V by 8 bases and J by 4 bases, and 15 bases separated the two germline ends. The CDR3 runs 14 residues.

This clonotype turned up a few times. The V call is TRBV12-3 or TRBV12-4, the J call TRBJ2-2; 8 nucleotides align to TRBD1. The CDR3 length is 15 residues. Germline trimming cut 6 bases from V and 6 bases from J; bases unmatched to any gene: 9. The CDR3: CASSSGQGWAGELFF. Here the CDR3 DNA reads TGTGCCAGCAGCTCCGGACAGGGTTGGGCCGGGGAGCTGTTTTTT.